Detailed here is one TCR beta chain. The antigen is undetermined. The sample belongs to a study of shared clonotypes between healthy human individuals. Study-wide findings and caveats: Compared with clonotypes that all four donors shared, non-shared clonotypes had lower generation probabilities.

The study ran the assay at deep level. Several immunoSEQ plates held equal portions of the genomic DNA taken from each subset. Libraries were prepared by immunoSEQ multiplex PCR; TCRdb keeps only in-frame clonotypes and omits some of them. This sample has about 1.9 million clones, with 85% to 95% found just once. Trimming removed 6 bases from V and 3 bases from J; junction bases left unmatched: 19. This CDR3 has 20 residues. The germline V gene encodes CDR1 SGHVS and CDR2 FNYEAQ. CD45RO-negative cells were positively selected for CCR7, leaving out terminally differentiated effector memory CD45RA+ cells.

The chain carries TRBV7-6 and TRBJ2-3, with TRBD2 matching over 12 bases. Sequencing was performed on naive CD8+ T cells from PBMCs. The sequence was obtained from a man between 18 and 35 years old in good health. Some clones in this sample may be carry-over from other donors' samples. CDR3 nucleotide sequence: TGTGCCAGCAGTCGAAGCCGTGAACTAGCGGGAGGCTATAAAACAGATACGCAGTATTTT. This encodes CASSRSRELAGGYKTDTQYF.